Below are 15 T cell receptor beta chains sequenced from a single sample in a study of cytomegalovirus exposure and HLA in healthy donors. The PCR was carried out with 60 Vbeta primers and 13 Jbeta primers. Clones were read by immunoSEQ multiplex PCR, and TCRdb kept only the in-frame ones, dropping some. The data contain around 140,000 clones, about 80% of them singletons. Input material: PBMCs. These receptors were collected from a man aged 40-49 years in good health and CMV-seropositive.

The gene calls are TRBV18 and TRBJ1-2; 9 nucleotides match TRBD1. J gave up 4 bases and V 3 bases, and 6 bases lay outside the gene matches. The CDR3 is 15 residues long. Germline CDR1 reads KGHSH; CDR2 reads LQKENI. This CDR3 reads CASSPGQGRTYGYTF. The CDR3 nucleotides read TGTGCCAGCTCACCGGGACAGGGAAGGACCTATGGCTACACCTTC.

The CDR3 DNA is TGTGCCAGCAGCTTGAGGGGAGGGTACGAGCAGTACTTC. It codes for CASSLRGGYEQYF. The chain is built from TRBV5-4 and TRBJ2-7, with 7 bases lining up with TRBD2. V gave up 1 base and J gave up 4 bases; unmatched junction bases: 2. This CDR3 region has 13 residues. Germline CDR1 and CDR2: SGHNT and YYREEE (reference sequence).

The rearrangement joins TRBV19 to TRBJ1-1; 7 bases align to TRBD1. The CDR3 has 15 amino acids. The germline V gene has CDR1 LNHDA and CDR2 SQIVND (reference sequence). The junction had 12 bases not matched to a gene; V was cut back by 6 bases and J by 5 bases. Written as DNA, the CDR3 is TGTGCCAGTAGCCCGGGACAGAGGCTGGGTACTGAAGCTTTCTTT. Amino acid sequence: CASSPGQRLGTEAFF.

The rearrangement joins TRBV9 to TRBJ1-2, with 8 bases that match TRBD1. Germline V lookup: CDR1 SGDLS, CDR2 YYNGEE. This CDR3 comprises 15 residues. V shed 0 bases, J shed 7 bases, and the junction held 8 bases outside the gene matches. This CDR3 reads CASSVGDRGLSGYTF. CDR3 bases: TGTGCCAGCAGCGTAGGAGACAGGGGCCTTTCTGGCTACACCTTC.

Concerning this clone: Germline is not matched at one junction end, which may reflect a read error. J is TRBJ2-7 and V is TRBV2; 14 nucleotides agree with TRBD2. The CDR3 contains 15 residues. Germline CDR1 is SNHLY and CDR2 is FYNNEI. Here the CDR3 reads CASSALGLAGAIGWF. Here the CDR3 DNA reads TGTGCCAGCAGTGCTCTGGGACTAGCGGGAGCCATAGGGTGGTTC.

This clone has a single count. This chain uses TRBV29-1 with TRBJ2-1; tentatively, D is TRBD1 (6 bases). Germline CDR1 reads SQVTM; CDR2 reads ANQGSEA. The ends were cut back, 4 bases at V and 2 bases at J, with 9 bases in the middle. The CDR3 sequence is 13 residues long. As DNA, the CDR3 is TGCAGCGTTGGGGGGCAGACCTACAATGAGCAGTTCTTC. Amino acid sequence: CSVGGQTYNEQFF.

The rearrangement uses TRBV9 and TRBJ2-1, with 8 positions matching TRBD2. This CDR3 has 14 amino acids. Per germline, CDR1 SGDLS and CDR2 YYNGEE. V lost 2 bases to trimming and J lost 8 bases; unmatched junction nucleotides: 6. This CDR3 reads CASSVGSGSDEQFF. CDR3 nucleotides: TGTGCCAGCAGCGTTGGAAGCGGGAGTGATGAGCAGTTCTTC. The variable domain in full, with the rest retrieved from reference TRBV9 and TRBJ2-1, is DSGVTQTPKHLITATGQRVTLRCSPRSGDLSVYWYQQSLDQGLQFLIQYYNGEERAKGNILERFSAQQFPDLHSELNLSSLELGDSALYFCASSVGSGSDEQFFGPGTRLTVL.

This chain joins TRBV30 and TRBJ2-1; 7 bases map to TRBD2. The CDR3 runs 12 residues. The V gene end was trimmed by 4 bases and the J gene end by 7 bases; junction bases not matched to a gene: 4. Germline V gene sequence: CDR1 GTSNPN, CDR2 SVGIG (reference sequence). CDR3 sequence (DNA): TGTGCCTGGACCGGTAGCGGGAATGAGCAGTTCTTC. Translation gives CAWTGSGNEQFF.

This chain uses TRBV18 with TRBJ2-7; a weak D match, TRBD2 (5 bases). Germline CDR1 KGHSH, CDR2 LQKENI. This CDR3 is built from 14 residues. The germline V and J ends were trimmed by 2 bases and 4 bases, with 12 bases remaining between them. The CDR3 here is CASSPSREWYEQYF. CDR3 DNA sequence: TGTGCCAGCTCACCATCGAGGGAGTGGTACGAGCAGTACTTC.

The chain has TRBV6-1 and TRBJ2-1; 15 bases line up with TRBD2. Germline-derived CDR1 and CDR2 are MNHNS and SASEGT. With 7 bases clipped from V and 7 bases from J, the junction kept 5 bases outside the gene matches. The CDR3 is made up of 15 amino acids. Here the CDR3 reads CASNGLAGGVNEQFF. The DNA for the CDR3 is TGTGCCAGCAATGGACTAGCGGGAGGGGTGAATGAGCAGTTCTTC.

The chain links TRBV6-1 to TRBJ2-6; TRBD1 agrees at 7 bases. Germline lookup yields CDR1 MNHNS and CDR2 SASEGT. CDR3 length: 15 amino acids. The V and J ends lost 5 bases and 4 bases, in that order; junction bases with no gene match: 5. The CDR3 region is CASSPDRAGANVLTF. Here the CDR3 DNA reads TGTGCCAGCAGTCCTGACAGGGCCGGGGCCAACGTCCTGACTTTC.

The genes are TRBV27 and TRBJ2-3, with TRBD2 matching 12 bases. The trim removed 1 base at V and 3 bases at J, leaving 11 bases unmatched. Germline-derived CDR1 and CDR2 are MNHEY and SMNVEV (reference sequence). The CDR3 spans 19 residues. CDR3 in amino acids: CASSLWSSGRAGGTDTQYF. CDR3 in DNA: TGTGCCAGCAGTTTATGGTCTAGCGGGAGGGCCGGGGGGACAGATACGCAGTATTTT.

V and J are TRBV4-3 and TRBJ1-2; D gene unclear. Trimming cost V 0 bases and J 8 bases, with 16 bases left between them. The CDR3 extends over 15 amino acids. CDR1 and CDR2 from the germline V gene are LGHNA and YSLEER. CDR3 residues: CASSQEESPGYGYTF. The CDR3 nucleotides read TGCGCCAGCAGCCAAGAAGAGTCCCCAGGATACGGCTACACCTTC.

This clone appeared a few times. The chain has TRBV6-1 and TRBJ2-7; a possible D gene is TRBD2 (6 bases). The length of the CDR3 is 14 residues. Trimming removed 8 bases from V and 2 bases from J, with 16 bases in between. CDR1 and CDR2 from the germline V gene are MNHNS and SASEGT. The CDR3 sequence is CASCKEPGAYEQYF. The DNA of the CDR3 is TGTGCCAGCTGTAAGGAGCCGGGAGCCTACGAGCAGTACTTC.

This sequence joins TRBV5-6 and TRBJ2-1; possible D gene TRBD2, 6 bases. The CDR3 runs 15 residues. The V and J ends lost 1 base and 4 bases respectively, with 12 bases between them. CDR1 SGHDT and CDR2 YYEEEE come from the germline V gene. The CDR3 protein is CASSLYSGPYNEQFF. The CDR3 nucleotides are TGTGCCAGCAGCTTGTATAGCGGACCGTACAATGAGCAGTTCTTC.